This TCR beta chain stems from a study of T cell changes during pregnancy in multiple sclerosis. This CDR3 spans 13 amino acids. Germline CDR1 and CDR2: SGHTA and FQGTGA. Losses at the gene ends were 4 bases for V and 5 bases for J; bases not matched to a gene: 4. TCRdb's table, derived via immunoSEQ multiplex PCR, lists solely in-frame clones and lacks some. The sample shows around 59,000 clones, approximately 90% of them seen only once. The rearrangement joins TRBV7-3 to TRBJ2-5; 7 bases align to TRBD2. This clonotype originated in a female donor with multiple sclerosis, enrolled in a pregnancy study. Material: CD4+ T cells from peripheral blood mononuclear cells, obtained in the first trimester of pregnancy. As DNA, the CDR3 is TGTGCCAGCAGCTCCCAGCGGGGCGAGACCCAGTACTTC. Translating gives CASSSQRGETQYF.